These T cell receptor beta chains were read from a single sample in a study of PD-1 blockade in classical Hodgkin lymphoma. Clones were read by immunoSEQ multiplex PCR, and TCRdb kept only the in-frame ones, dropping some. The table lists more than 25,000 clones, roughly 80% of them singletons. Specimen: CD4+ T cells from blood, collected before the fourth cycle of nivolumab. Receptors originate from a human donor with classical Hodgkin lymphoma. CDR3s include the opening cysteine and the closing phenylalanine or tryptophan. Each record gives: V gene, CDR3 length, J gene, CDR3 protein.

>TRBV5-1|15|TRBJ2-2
CASSLAAGGPGELFF
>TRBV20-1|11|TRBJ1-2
CSAPELYGYTF
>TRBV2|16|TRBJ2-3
CASMRGQPLGTDTQYF
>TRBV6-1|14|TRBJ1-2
CASRRVDGNYGYTF
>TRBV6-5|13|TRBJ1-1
CASSFTTNTEAFF
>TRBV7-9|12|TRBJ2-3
CASSLVSDTQYF
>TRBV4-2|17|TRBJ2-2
CASSLGTSGGSTGELFF
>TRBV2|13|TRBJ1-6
CASSDGTDSPLHF
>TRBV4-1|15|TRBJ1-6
CASSQESSYNSPLHF
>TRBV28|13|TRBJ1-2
CASRLGPNYGYTF
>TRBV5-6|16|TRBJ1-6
CASSLGQGVRNSPLHF
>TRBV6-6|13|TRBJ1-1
CASRSDRGTEAFF
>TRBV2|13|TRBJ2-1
CASIPRRLNEQFF
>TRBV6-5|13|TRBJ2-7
CASSYMDSYEQYF
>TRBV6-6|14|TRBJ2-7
CASHRQGSSYEQYF
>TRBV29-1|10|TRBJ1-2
CSVDAYGYTF
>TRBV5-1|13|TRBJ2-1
CASSGGLYNEQFF
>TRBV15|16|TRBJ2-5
CATSSGLEGYQETQYF
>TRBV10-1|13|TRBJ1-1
CASSEQGHTEAFF
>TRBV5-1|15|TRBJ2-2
CASSSREKSTGELFF
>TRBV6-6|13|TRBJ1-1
CASLPALAAEAFF
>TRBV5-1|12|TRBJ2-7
CASSPRGDEQYF
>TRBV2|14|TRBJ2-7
CASSGGQVPYEQYF
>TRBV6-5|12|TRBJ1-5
CASSGTNQPQHF
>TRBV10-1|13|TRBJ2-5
CASTGWVQETQYF
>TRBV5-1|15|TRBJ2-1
CASSLEGGPDNEQFF
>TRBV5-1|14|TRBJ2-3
CASSPRQGSDTQYF
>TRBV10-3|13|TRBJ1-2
CAISGAGDYGYTF
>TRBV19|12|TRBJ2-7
CASGVTYGEQYF
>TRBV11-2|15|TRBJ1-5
CASSYPQARGQPQHF
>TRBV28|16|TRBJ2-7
CASSSSSRDRSYEQYF
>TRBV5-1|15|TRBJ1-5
CASSLDRGANQPQHF
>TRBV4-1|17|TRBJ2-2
CASSQARSRGVTGELFF
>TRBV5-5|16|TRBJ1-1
CASRSGVTVLNTEAFF
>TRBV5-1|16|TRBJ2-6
CASSWGILSGANVLTF
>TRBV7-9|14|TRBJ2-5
CASSPRRGRETQYF
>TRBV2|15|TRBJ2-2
CASNGLAGNTGELFF
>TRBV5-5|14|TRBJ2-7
CASSSTAVAYEQYF
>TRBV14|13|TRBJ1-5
CASSRNSNQPQHF
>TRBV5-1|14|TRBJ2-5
CASSLLLGGETQYF
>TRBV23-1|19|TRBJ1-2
CASSQPTLSGVKAEADYTF
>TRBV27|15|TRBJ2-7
CASSTRQGISYEQYF
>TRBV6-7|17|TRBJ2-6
CARGERESRSGANVLTF
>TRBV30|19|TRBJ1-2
CASYRAPPAGRLANYGYTF
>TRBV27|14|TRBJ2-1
CASISGGAYNEQFF
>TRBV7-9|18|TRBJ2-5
CASSSRSGGTGGEETQYF
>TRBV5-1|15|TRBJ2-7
CASSTTGGSSYEQYF
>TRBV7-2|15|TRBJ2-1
CASSYDRGRENEQFF
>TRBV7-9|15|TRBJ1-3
CASSSPPRMGNTIYF
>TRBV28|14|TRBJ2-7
CASSQSGGSAEQYF